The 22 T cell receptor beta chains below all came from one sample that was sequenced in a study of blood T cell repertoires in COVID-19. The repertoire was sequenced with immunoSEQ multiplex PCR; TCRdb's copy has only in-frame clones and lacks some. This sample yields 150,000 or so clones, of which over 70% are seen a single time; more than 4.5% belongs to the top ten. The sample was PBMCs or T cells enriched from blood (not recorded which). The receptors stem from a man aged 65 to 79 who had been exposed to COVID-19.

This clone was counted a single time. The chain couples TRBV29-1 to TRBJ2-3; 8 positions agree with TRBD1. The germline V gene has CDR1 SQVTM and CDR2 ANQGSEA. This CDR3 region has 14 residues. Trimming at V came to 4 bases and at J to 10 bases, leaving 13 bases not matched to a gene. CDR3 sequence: CSVGTGRLAASQYF. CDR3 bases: TGCAGCGTTGGGACAGGGAGGCTAGCAGCGTCGCAGTATTTT.

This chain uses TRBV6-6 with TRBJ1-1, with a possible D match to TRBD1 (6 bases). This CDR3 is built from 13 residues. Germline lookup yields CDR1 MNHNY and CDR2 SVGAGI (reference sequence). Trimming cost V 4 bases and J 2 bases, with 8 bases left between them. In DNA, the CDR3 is TGTGCCAGCAGTTCACAGGGAAACACTGAAGCTTTCTTT. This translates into CASSSQGNTEAFF.

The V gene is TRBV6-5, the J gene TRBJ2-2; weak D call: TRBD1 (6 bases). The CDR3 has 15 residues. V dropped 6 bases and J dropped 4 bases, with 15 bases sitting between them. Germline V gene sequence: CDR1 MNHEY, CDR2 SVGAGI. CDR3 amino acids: CASRSQGPSTGELFF. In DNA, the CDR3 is TGTGCCAGCAGATCCCAGGGGCCCAGCACCGGGGAGCTGTTTTTT.

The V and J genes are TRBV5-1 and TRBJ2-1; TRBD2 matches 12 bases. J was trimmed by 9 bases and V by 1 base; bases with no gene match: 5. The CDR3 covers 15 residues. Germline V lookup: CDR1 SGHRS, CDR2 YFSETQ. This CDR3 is CASSLTSGRQSEQFF. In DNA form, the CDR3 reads TGCGCCAGCAGCTTGACTAGCGGGAGGCAGAGTGAGCAGTTCTTC.

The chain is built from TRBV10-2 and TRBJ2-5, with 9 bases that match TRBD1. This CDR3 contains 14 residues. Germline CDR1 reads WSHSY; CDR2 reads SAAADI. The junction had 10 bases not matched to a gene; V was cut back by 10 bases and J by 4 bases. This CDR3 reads CAKSYRGRSETQYF. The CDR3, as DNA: TGCGCCAAATCCTACAGGGGGCGTTCAGAGACCCAGTACTTC.

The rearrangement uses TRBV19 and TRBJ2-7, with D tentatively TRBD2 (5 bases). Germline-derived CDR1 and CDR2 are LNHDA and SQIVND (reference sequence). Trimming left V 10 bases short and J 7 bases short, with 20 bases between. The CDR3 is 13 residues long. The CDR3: CATRPPTGWEQYF. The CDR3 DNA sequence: TGTGCCACTCGACCCCCGACGGGATGGGAGCAGTACTTC.

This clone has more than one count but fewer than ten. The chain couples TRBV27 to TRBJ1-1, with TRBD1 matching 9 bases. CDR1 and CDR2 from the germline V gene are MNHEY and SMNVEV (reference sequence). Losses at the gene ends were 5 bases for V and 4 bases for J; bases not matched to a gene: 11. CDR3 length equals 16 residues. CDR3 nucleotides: TGTGCCAGCAGTACCTTTGGGACAGGGAGTGTCACTGAAGCTTTCTTT. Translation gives CASSTFGTGSVTEAFF.

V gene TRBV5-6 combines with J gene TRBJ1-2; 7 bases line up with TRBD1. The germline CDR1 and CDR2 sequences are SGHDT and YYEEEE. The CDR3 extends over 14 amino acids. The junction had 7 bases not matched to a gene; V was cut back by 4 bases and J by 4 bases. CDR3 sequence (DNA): TGTGCCAGCAGCCCGGTGGGACAGAGCTATGGCTACACCTTC. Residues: CASSPVGQSYGYTF.

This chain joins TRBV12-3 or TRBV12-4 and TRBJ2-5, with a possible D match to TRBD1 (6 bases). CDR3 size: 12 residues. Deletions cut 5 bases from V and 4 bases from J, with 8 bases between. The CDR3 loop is CASSPGVETQYF. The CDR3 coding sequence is TGTGCCAGCAGTCCAGGGGTAGAGACCCAGTACTTC.

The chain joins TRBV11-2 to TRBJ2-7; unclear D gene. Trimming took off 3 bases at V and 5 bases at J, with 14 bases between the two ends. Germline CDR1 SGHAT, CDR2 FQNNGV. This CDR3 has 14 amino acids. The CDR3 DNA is TGTGCCAGCAGCTTCCCTGCTAACCCTAACGAGCAGTACTTC. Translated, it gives CASSFPANPNEQYF.

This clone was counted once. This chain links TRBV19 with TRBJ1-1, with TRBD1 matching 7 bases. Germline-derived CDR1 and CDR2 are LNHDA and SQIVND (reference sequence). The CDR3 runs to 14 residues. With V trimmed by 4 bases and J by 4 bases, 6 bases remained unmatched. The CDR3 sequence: CASSTDRVSTEAFF. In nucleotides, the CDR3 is TGTGCCAGTAGTACAGACAGGGTCAGCACTGAAGCTTTCTTT.

The CDR3 region has the DNA TGTGCCAGTAGTATAACGGGGACACAACCCTACGAGCAGTACTTC. As protein: CASSITGTQPYEQYF. The J gene is TRBJ2-7, the V gene TRBV19; D may be TRBD1 (6 bases). Germline CDR1 LNHDA, CDR2 SQIVND (reference sequence). Trimming left V 2 bases short and J 2 bases short, with 13 bases between. The CDR3 loop spans 15 amino acids.

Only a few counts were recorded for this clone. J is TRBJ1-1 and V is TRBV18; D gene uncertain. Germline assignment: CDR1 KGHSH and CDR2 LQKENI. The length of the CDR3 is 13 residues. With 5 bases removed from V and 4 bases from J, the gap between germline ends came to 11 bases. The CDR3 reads CASSVTESTEAFF. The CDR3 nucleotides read TGTGCCAGCTCAGTTACAGAGAGCACTGAAGCTTTCTTT.

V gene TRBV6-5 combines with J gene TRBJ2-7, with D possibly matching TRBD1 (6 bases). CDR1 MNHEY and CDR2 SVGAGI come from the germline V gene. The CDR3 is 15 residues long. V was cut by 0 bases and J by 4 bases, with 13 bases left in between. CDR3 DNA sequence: TGTGCCAGCAGTTACTCGAGTGGCAGGGGATACGAGCAGTACTTC. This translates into CASSYSSGRGYEQYF.

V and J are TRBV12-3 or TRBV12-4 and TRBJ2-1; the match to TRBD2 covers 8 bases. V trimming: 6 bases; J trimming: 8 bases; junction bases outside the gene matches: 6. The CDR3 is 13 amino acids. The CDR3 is CASSGPGGDEQFF. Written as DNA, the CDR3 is TGTGCCAGCAGCGGGCCGGGGGGGGATGAGCAGTTCTTC.

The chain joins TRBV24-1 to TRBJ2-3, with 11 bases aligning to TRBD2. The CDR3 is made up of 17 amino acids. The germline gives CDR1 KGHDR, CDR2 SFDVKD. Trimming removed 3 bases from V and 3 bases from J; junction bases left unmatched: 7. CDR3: CATSDRTSGRVTDTQYF. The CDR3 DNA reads TGTGCCACCAGTGATCGCACTAGCGGGAGAGTGACAGATACGCAGTATTTT.

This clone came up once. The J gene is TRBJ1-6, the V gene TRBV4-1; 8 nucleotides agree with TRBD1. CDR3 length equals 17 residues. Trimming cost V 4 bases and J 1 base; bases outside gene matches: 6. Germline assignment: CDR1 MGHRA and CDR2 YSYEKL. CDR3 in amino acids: CASSPTGVRSYNSPLHF. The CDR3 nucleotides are TGCGCCAGCAGCCCGACAGGGGTCAGATCCTATAATTCACCCCTCCACTTT.

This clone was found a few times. As DNA, the CDR3 is TGTGCCACCAAGGCGCAGGTTCTCACCGGGGAGCTGTTTTTT. Translated: CATKAQVLTGELFF. The chain carries TRBV27 and TRBJ2-2; no clear D gene. Looked up from germline, CDR1 is MNHEY and CDR2 is SMNVEV (reference sequence). The CDR3 extends over 14 amino acids. V was pared by 10 bases and J by 4 bases, with 16 bases between.

The DNA of the CDR3 is TGTGCCAGCAGCCAAATGACAGGGAAGACTGAAGCTTTCTTT. Protein sequence: CASSQMTGKTEAFF. This chain joins TRBV3-1 (or the pseudogene TRBV3-2) and TRBJ1-1; 7 bases are a match to TRBD1. The CDR3 extends over 14 amino acids. Trimming at V came to 2 bases and at J to 5 bases, leaving 5 bases not matched to a gene. Germline V lookup: CDR1 LGHDT, CDR2 YNNKEL (reference sequence).

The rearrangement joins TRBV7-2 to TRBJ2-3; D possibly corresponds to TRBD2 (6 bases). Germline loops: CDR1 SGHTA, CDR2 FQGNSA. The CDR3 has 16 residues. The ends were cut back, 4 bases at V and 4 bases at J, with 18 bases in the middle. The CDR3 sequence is CASSSQLWGRSDTQYF. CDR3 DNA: TGTGCCAGCAGCTCCCAACTGTGGGGGAGGTCAGATACGCAGTATTTT.

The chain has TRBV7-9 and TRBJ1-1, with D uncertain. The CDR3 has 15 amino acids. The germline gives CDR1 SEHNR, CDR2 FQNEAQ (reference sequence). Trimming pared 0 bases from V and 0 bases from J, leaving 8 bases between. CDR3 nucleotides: TGTGCCAGCAGCTTAGCACGGCGGATGAACACTGAAGCTTTCTTT. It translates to CASSLARRMNTEAFF.

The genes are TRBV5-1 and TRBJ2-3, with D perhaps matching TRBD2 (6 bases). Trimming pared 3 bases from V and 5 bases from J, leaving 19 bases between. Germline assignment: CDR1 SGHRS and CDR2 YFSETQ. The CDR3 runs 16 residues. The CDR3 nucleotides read TGCGCCAGCAGCTCTATGGCGTCCACCGGGGGAGATACGCAGTATTTT. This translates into CASSSMASTGGDTQYF.